Each of the 23 T cell receptor beta chains below was sequenced from the same sample in a study of CD8 T cells in ankylosing spondylitis. From the 5' RACE reads, TCRdb called clonotypes with MiXCR, one entry per CDR3 protein. The table has about 160,000 distinct CDR3 sequences, around a tenth seen once. Specimen: blood, either unsorted or a sorted T cell fraction (not recorded which). The receptor set was obtained from a female donor with ankylosing spondylitis or in good health (not recorded which).

This clonotype occurred a few times. The CDR3 region is CASSLAGHPNTEAFF. Here the CDR3 DNA reads TGCGCCAGCAGCCTAGCGGGACACCCGAACACTGAAGCTTTCTTT. This sequence joins TRBV5-1 and TRBJ1-1, with TRBD1 as a possible D gene (6 bases). This CDR3 spans 15 amino acids. V lost 4 bases and J lost 1, with 14 bases in between. The V gene's germline CDR1 is SGHRS and CDR2 YFSETQ.

A few counts support this clonotype. The V gene is TRBV12-3 or TRBV12-4, the J gene TRBJ2-3; D is unresolved. The V gene lost 6 bases and the J gene lost 6 bases, with 7 bases spanning the gap. This CDR3 is 11 amino acids long. In nucleotides, the CDR3 is TGTGCCAGCAGCCCGACGGATACGCAGTATTTT. Protein product: CASSPTDTQYF.

The chain uses TRBV6-9 and TRBJ2-1; D gene ambiguous. The CDR3 spans 10 residues. Germline V gene data show CDR1 as MNHGY and CDR2 as SVAAGI. V lost 7 bases to trimming and J lost 8 bases, with 6 bases between them. This CDR3 reads CASIPHEQFF. The CDR3 bases are TGTGCCAGCATACCCCATGAGCAGTTCTTC.

This clonotype was seen ten or more times. The chain has TRBV7-9 and TRBJ2-5, with D perhaps TRBD1 or TRBD2 (5 bases each). Germline values: CDR1 SEHNR, CDR2 FQNEAQ (reference sequence). V was cut by 3 bases and J by 14 bases, with 13 bases left in between. CDR3 length: 11 residues. The CDR3 loop is CASSFNRDQYF. The CDR3 nucleotides read TGTGCCAGCAGCTTTAACCGGGACCAATACTTC. The full variable domain, in which reference TRBV7-9 and TRBJ2-5 provide the parts outside the CDR3, is DTGVSQNPRHKITKRGQNVTFRCDPISEHNRLYWYRQTLGQGPEFLTYFQNEAQLEKSRLLSDRFSAERPKGSFSTLEIQRTEQGDSAMYLCASSFNRDQYFGPGTRLLVL.

This rearrangement joins TRBV27 to TRBJ2-3; tentative D call: TRBD2 (6 bases). The CDR3 has 15 residues. Germline values: CDR1 MNHEY, CDR2 SMNVEV (reference sequence). Trimming shortened V by 4 bases and J by 0 bases, and 11 bases separated the two germline ends. The CDR3 region has the DNA TGTGCCAGCAGTTGGGACTTACTTAGCACAGATACGCAGTATTTT. Protein sequence: CASSWDLLSTDTQYF.

This clonotype was counted ten times or more. The CDR3 spells CASSSGVAVPLGNEQFF. The CDR3 DNA follows: TGTGCCAGCAGCTCCGGGGTAGCGGTACCCCTGGGCAATGAGCAGTTCTTC. V gene TRBV27 combines with J gene TRBJ2-1; possibly TRBD2 for D (6 bases). The germline CDR1 and CDR2 sequences are MNHEY and SMNVEV (reference sequence). Trimming pared 6 bases from V and 6 bases from J, leaving 24 bases between. CDR3 size: 17 residues.

This clonotype was observed at least ten times. This rearrangement joins TRBV12-3 or TRBV12-4 to TRBJ2-7; TRBD2 aligns across 8 bases. The V segment lost 5 bases and the J segment 4 bases; nucleotides outside the gene matches: 7. The CDR3 runs to 14 residues. CDR3: CASSPGTRSYEQYF. The CDR3 nucleotides are TGTGCCAGCAGTCCCGGGACTAGGTCGTACGAGCAGTACTTC.

This chain links TRBV7-9 with TRBJ2-2, with D tentatively TRBD1 (6 bases). The CDR3 length is 15 residues. With 5 bases removed from V and 4 bases from J, the gap between germline ends came to 14 bases. CDR1 is SEHNR and CDR2 is FQNEAQ in the germline V gene (reference sequence). CDR3 coding DNA: TGTGCCAGCAGCCACCGAGGGGGTTCCACCGGGGAGCTGTTTTTT. Its translation is CASSHRGGSTGELFF.

Ten or more counts support this clonotype. This rearrangement joins TRBV29-1 to TRBJ2-1; perhaps TRBD1 as D (5 bases). The CDR3 spans 14 residues. Germline values: CDR1 SQVTM, CDR2 ANQGSEA. V lost 4 bases, J lost 8 bases, and 18 bases lay in between. The CDR3 DNA sequence: TGCAGCGTTGTACCAGGGTATAGAGCATATGAGCAGTTCTTC. Translating gives CSVVPGYRAYEQFF.

This clonotype came up many times. J is TRBJ1-5 and V is TRBV5-1, with D uncertain. CDR1 and CDR2 (germline): SGHRS, YFSETQ. CDR3 length: 14 residues. The V end lost 0 bases, the J end lost 4 bases, and 8 bases lay between the germline ends. CDR3 region: CASSLDPRNQPQHF. In DNA form, the CDR3 reads TGCGCCAGCAGCTTGGATCCGAGGAATCAGCCCCAGCATTTT.

This clonotype was seen a few times. V usage is TRBV27 and J usage is TRBJ2-6; D may be TRBD1 or TRBD2 (5 bases each). Germline V gene data show CDR1 as MNHEY and CDR2 as SMNVEV (reference sequence). With 8 bases removed from V and 0 bases from J, the gap between germline ends came to 17 bases. This CDR3 has 17 amino acids. The CDR3 spells CASSSRGDFSGANVLTF. The DNA for the CDR3 is TGTGCCAGCTCTTCCCGAGGGGATTTCTCTGGGGCCAACGTCCTGACTTTC. The variable domain in full, with the rest retrieved from reference TRBV27 and TRBJ2-6, is EAQVTQNPRYLITVTGKKLTVTCSQNMNHEYMSWYRQDPGLGLRQIYYSMNVEVTDKGDVPEGYKVSRKEKRNFPLILESPSPNQTSLYFCASSSRGDFSGANVLTFGAGSRLTVL.

This clonotype was recorded a few times. The V call is TRBV7-2, the J call TRBJ2-2; no clear D gene. This CDR3 has 14 amino acids. Germline lookup yields CDR1 SGHTA and CDR2 FQGNSA. The V end was cut by 5 bases, the J end by 6 bases, with 13 bases between. The CDR3 reads CASSTPLRAGELFF. The CDR3 bases are TGTGCCAGCAGCACACCGCTAAGGGCCGGGGAGCTGTTTTTT. The whole variable domain, remainder taken from reference TRBV7-2 and TRBJ2-2, is GAGVSQSPSNKVTEKGKDVELRCDPISGHTALYWYRQSLGQGLEFLIYFQGNSAPDKSGLPSDRFSAERTGGSVSTLTIQRTQQEDSAVYLCASSTPLRAGELFFGEGSRLTVL.

This clonotype was recorded at least ten times. V usage is TRBV20-1 and J usage is TRBJ1-1; D is perhaps TRBD1 (5 bases). CDR3 length equals 11 residues. The V end lost 7 bases, the J end lost 1 base, and 7 bases lay between the germline ends. Germline CDR1 and CDR2: DFQATT and SNEGSKA (reference sequence). The CDR3 here is CSGGQNTEAFF. CDR3 nucleotides: TGCAGTGGAGGACAGAACACTGAAGCTTTCTTT.

The chain has TRBV7-2 and TRBJ2-1; D remains ambiguous. CDR3 length: 15 amino acids. Trimming removed 4 bases from V and 6 bases from J, with 16 bases in between. The V gene's germline CDR1 is SGHTA and CDR2 FQGNSA. The CDR3 DNA reads TGTGCCAGCAGCTACCGGTCCTATGGCCCCAATGAGCAGTTCTTC. Translated: CASSYRSYGPNEQFF.

V usage is TRBV5-1 and J usage is TRBJ2-1; 7 positions agree with TRBD2. V lost 7 bases to trimming and J lost 0 bases; unmatched junction nucleotides: 10. Germline V lookup: CDR1 SGHRS, CDR2 YFSETQ. There are 16 residues in the CDR3. This CDR3 is CASSSWGGSSYNEQFF. Written as DNA, the CDR3 is TGCGCCAGCTCCTCCTGGGGGGGGAGCTCCTACAATGAGCAGTTCTTC.

This sequence joins TRBV12-3 or TRBV12-4 and TRBJ2-2, with D possibly TRBD2 on 5 matching bases. CDR3 length: 15 amino acids. V lost 6 bases to trimming and J lost 0 bases, with 11 bases between them. Written as DNA, the CDR3 is TGTGCCAGCAGCAACAAACTAGCGAACACCGGGGAGCTGTTTTTT. It translates to CASSNKLANTGELFF.

The chain combines TRBV4-2 with TRBJ2-7, with TRBD1 matching 8 bases. With 6 bases clipped from V and 2 bases from J, the junction kept 9 bases outside the gene matches. Germline-derived CDR1 and CDR2 are LGHNA and YNFKEQ. There are 15 residues in the CDR3. CDR3 region: CASSRTGQPTYEQYF. The CDR3 bases are TGTGCCAGCAGTCGGACAGGGCAACCCACCTACGAGCAGTACTTC.

The rearrangement joins TRBV20-1 to TRBJ2-3; weak D call: TRBD2 (6 bases). With 0 bases removed from V and 3 bases from J, the gap between germline ends came to 13 bases. The CDR3 is 15 amino acids. In germline, CDR1 is DFQATT, CDR2 SNEGSKA (reference sequence). Written as DNA, the CDR3 is TGCAGTGCTAGAGATCTCGGGGGAGTGACAGATACGCAGTATTTT. Its translation: CSARDLGGVTDTQYF.

In its sample, this clonotype was seen a few times. The CDR3 sequence: CSAPYNEQFF. DNA of the CDR3: TGCAGTGCTCCGTACAATGAGCAGTTCTTC. The chain uses TRBV20-1 and TRBJ2-1; D not resolved. The germline V gene encodes CDR1 DFQATT and CDR2 SNEGSKA (reference sequence). V was cut by 5 bases and J by 4 bases, with 3 bases left in between. This CDR3 region has 10 residues.

This clonotype appeared a few times. The V and J genes are TRBV6-2 or TRBV6-3 and TRBJ2-2; 14 bases map to TRBD2. J gave up 5 bases and V 6 bases, and 8 bases lay outside the gene matches. The CDR3 is made up of 17 amino acids. Germline assignment: CDR1 MNHEY and CDR2 SVGEGT. CDR3 DNA sequence: TGTGCCAGCAGACTCCCGGGACTAGCGGGAGATACCGGGGAGCTGTTTTTT. Protein sequence: CASRLPGLAGDTGELFF.

The rearrangement joins TRBV7-8 to TRBJ2-3; 12 bases fit TRBD2. CDR1 is SGHVS and CDR2 is FQNEAQ in the germline V gene. This CDR3 comprises 15 residues. V lost 1 base and J lost 11; bases outside the gene matches: 7. The DNA for the CDR3 is TGTGCCAGCAGCTTAGGACTAGCGGGAGTTTCGTGGCAGTATTTT. It encodes CASSLGLAGVSWQYF.

This clonotype turned up a few times. The V call is TRBV5-1, the J call TRBJ1-4; possible D gene TRBD1, 5 bases. From germline, CDR1 is SGHRS and CDR2 YFSETQ. CDR3 length: 12 amino acids. Deletions cut 3 bases from V and 8 bases from J, with 8 bases between. The DNA of the CDR3 is TGCGCCAGCAGCTCCGCAGGGGAAAAACTGTTTTTT. It encodes CASSSAGEKLFF.

This clonotype was counted a few times. This chain joins TRBV15 and TRBJ2-1; 10 nucleotides match TRBD2. Germline V lookup: CDR1 LNHNV, CDR2 YYDKDF (reference sequence). V lost 0 bases to trimming and J lost 10 bases; unmatched junction nucleotides: 3. The CDR3 has 14 residues. The CDR3 DNA follows: TGTGCCACCAGCAGAGAATCGGGACTAGCGGAGCAGTTCTTC. Encoded protein: CATSRESGLAEQFF.